These 18 T cell receptor beta chains were all obtained from the same sample, sequenced in a study of Tregs in tolerant kidney transplant recipients. The assay was immunoSEQ multiplex PCR, and TCRdb's table has in-frame clones only and misses some. This sample carries about 110,000 clones, around 90% of them seen once, and the ten largest clones take about 0.35%. The source was CD4+ T cells from blood, collected before the transplant. These receptors came from a human donor who received a combined kidney and bone marrow transplant.

The chain combines TRBV7-9 with TRBJ2-1; 10 nucleotides agree with TRBD2. The junction had 5 bases not matched to a gene; V was cut back by 3 bases and J by 9 bases. The CDR3 extends over 14 amino acids. The germline gives CDR1 SEHNR, CDR2 FQNEAQ (reference sequence). CDR3 nucleotide sequence: TGTGCCAGCAGCTTTAGCGGGAGGATGTCTGAGCAGTTCTTC. It codes for CASSFSGRMSEQFF.

This chain links TRBV5-1 with TRBJ2-1; TRBD2 aligns across 12 bases. The CDR3 spans 15 residues. V was pared by 7 bases and J by 7 bases, with 9 bases of the junction left unmatched. CDR1 and CDR2 (germline): SGHRS, YFSETQ. The CDR3 reads CASRLAGVVANEQFF. Written as DNA, the CDR3 is TGCGCCAGCCGACTAGCGGGAGTTGTAGCAAATGAGCAGTTCTTC.

This sequence joins TRBV5-4 and TRBJ2-7; 8 bases agree with TRBD2. Looked up from germline, CDR1 is SGHNT and CDR2 is YYREEE (reference sequence). The CDR3 sequence is 13 residues long. The ends lost 1 base at V and 6 bases at J; junction bases unmatched: 3. CDR3 sequence (DNA): TGTGCCAGCAGCTTGACCGGGGGGGTCGAGCAGTACTTC. It translates to CASSLTGGVEQYF.

This clone was observed a single time. The CDR3 sequence is CSVVRGATDTQYF. CDR3 DNA: TGCAGCGTTGTGCGGGGGGCCACAGATACGCAGTATTTT. The chain couples TRBV29-1 to TRBJ2-3, with TRBD2 identical over 8 bases. In germline, CDR1 is SQVTM, CDR2 ANQGSEA. V lost 4 bases to trimming and J lost 2 bases; unmatched junction nucleotides: 2. The CDR3 contains 13 residues.

CDR3: CASSYSSRGRDGYTF. DNA of the CDR3: TGTGCCAGCAGTTACTCGAGTAGGGGGCGAGATGGCTACACCTTC. The genes are TRBV6-5 and TRBJ1-2; 7 bases are a match to TRBD1. The germline gives CDR1 MNHEY, CDR2 SVGAGI. The CDR3 runs 15 residues. V lost 0 bases and J lost 6; bases outside the gene matches: 7.

This sequence joins TRBV7-6 and TRBJ2-7, with 7 bases aligning to TRBD2. The CDR3 is 16 residues long. Germline V gene sequence: CDR1 SGHVS, CDR2 FNYEAQ. J gave up 3 bases and V 1 base, and 9 bases lay outside the gene matches. The chain's CDR3 is CASSLGFGGGHYEQYF. CDR3 DNA: TGTGCCAGCAGCTTAGGATTTGGGGGAGGGCACTACGAGCAGTACTTC.

The rearrangement joins TRBV2 to TRBJ1-2, with 10 bases aligning to TRBD1. The V segment lost 2 bases and the J segment 4 bases; nucleotides outside the gene matches: 13. CDR3 length equals 18 residues. Looked up from germline, CDR1 is SNHLY and CDR2 is FYNNEI. CDR3: CASSEWEGDRGRLYGYTF. CDR3 nucleotide sequence: TGTGCCAGCAGTGAATGGGAGGGGGACAGGGGACGCCTCTATGGCTACACCTTC.

This chain joins TRBV6-5 and TRBJ1-1; D not resolved. Trimming cost V 3 bases and J 6 bases, with 14 bases left between them. This CDR3 spans 14 amino acids. Germline CDR1 and CDR2: MNHEY and SVGAGI. The CDR3 here is CASSYSGRRAEAFF. CDR3 coding DNA: TGTGCCAGCAGTTATAGTGGGCGACGAGCTGAAGCTTTCTTT.

The rearrangement joins TRBV5-4 to TRBJ1-2; D perhaps matches TRBD1 (5 bases). Looked up from germline, CDR1 is SGHNT and CDR2 is YYREEE (reference sequence). V lost 3 bases, J lost 7 bases, and 13 bases lay in between. This CDR3 comprises 13 residues. CDR3 DNA: TGTGCCAGCAGCTCCCTAGGTGGGGCTGGCTACACCTTC. It translates to CASSSLGGAGYTF.

This clone was recorded once. CDR3 residues: CASSENLRGGGYGYTF. The CDR3 DNA sequence: TGTGCCAGCAGTGAAAACTTGCGGGGGGGCGGCTATGGCTACACCTTC. The chain joins TRBV6-1 to TRBJ1-2, with D possibly matching TRBD1 (6 bases). Germline lookup yields CDR1 MNHNS and CDR2 SASEGT. The CDR3 loop spans 16 amino acids. Trimming pared 2 bases from V and 4 bases from J, leaving 17 bases between.

This clone was seen only once. The genes are TRBV7-2 and TRBJ1-4; no clear D. Trimming took off 0 bases at V and 14 bases at J, with 10 bases between the two ends. This CDR3 spans 12 amino acids. CDR1 and CDR2 (germline): SGHTA, FQGNSA. CDR3 in amino acids: CASSLAKSPLFF. In DNA, the CDR3 is TGTGCCAGCAGCTTAGCGAAGAGTCCCCTGTTTTTT.

This chain joins TRBV6-5 and TRBJ1-1, with D possibly being TRBD1 (5 bases). CDR1 and CDR2 (germline): MNHEY, SVGAGI. The ends were cut back, 5 bases at V and 8 bases at J, with 21 bases in the middle. CDR3 length: 15 amino acids. The CDR3 region is CASSPWGGAPSEAFF. The CDR3 DNA reads as TGTGCCAGCAGTCCATGGGGAGGGGCGCCGAGCGAAGCTTTCTTT.

The V and J genes are TRBV5-5 and TRBJ2-7; 11 bases line up with TRBD2. After removal of 4 bases from V and 2 bases from J, the junction contained 5 bases not matched to a gene. The germline V gene has CDR1 SGHKS and CDR2 YYEKEE (reference sequence). The CDR3 covers 15 residues. The CDR3, as DNA: TGTGCCAGCAGCCCCGATAGCGGGAGGGCCTACGAGCAGTACTTC. Protein product: CASSPDSGRAYEQYF.

This clone has a single count. The chain carries TRBV5-4 and TRBJ2-1, with 9 nucleotides matching TRBD2. Looked up from germline, CDR1 is SGHNT and CDR2 is YYREEE (reference sequence). The V and J ends lost 4 bases and 5 bases, in that order; junction bases with no gene match: 13. This CDR3 comprises 17 residues. CDR3 region: CASSPRGSGGANNEQFF. CDR3 in DNA: TGTGCCAGCAGCCCTCGGGGTAGCGGGGGAGCCAACAATGAGCAGTTCTTC.

V gene TRBV27 combines with J gene TRBJ2-1, with 16 bases fitting TRBD2. V lost 7 bases to trimming and J lost 5 bases; unmatched junction nucleotides: 8. The CDR3 sequence is 17 residues long. The germline V gene encodes CDR1 MNHEY and CDR2 SMNVEV (reference sequence). CDR3 in amino acids: CASTLGLAGGSHNEQFF. In DNA form, the CDR3 reads TGTGCCAGCACCCTGGGACTAGCGGGGGGGAGCCACAATGAGCAGTTCTTC.

This clone was counted once. The gene calls are TRBV6-5 and TRBJ1-2; D possibly corresponds to TRBD1 (6 bases). CDR1 is MNHEY and CDR2 is SVGAGI in the germline V gene. The germline V and J ends were trimmed by 5 bases and 7 bases, with 14 bases remaining between them. The CDR3 consists of 13 residues. Here the CDR3 reads CASSVQGRGGYTF. The CDR3, as DNA: TGTGCCAGCAGTGTCCAGGGGAGAGGTGGCTACACCTTC.

This chain uses TRBV28 with TRBJ1-2, with D maybe TRBD1 (6 bases). The length of the CDR3 is 15 residues. The ends were cut back, 5 bases at V and 5 bases at J, with 18 bases in the middle. Per germline, CDR1 MDHEN and CDR2 SYDVKM. CDR3 residues: CASSDPPDSRYGYTF. The CDR3 DNA reads as TGTGCCAGCAGTGACCCCCCGGACAGCAGATATGGCTACACCTTC.

This clone was seen only once. J is TRBJ1-4 and V is TRBV6-1; D perhaps matches TRBD1 (6 bases). V lost 6 bases, J lost 3 bases, and 11 bases lay in between. The germline CDR1 and CDR2 sequences are MNHNS and SASEGT. The CDR3 covers 14 residues. CDR3: CASRRTVSNEKLFF. The CDR3 DNA reads TGTGCCAGCAGGAGGACAGTTTCTAATGAAAAACTGTTTTTT.